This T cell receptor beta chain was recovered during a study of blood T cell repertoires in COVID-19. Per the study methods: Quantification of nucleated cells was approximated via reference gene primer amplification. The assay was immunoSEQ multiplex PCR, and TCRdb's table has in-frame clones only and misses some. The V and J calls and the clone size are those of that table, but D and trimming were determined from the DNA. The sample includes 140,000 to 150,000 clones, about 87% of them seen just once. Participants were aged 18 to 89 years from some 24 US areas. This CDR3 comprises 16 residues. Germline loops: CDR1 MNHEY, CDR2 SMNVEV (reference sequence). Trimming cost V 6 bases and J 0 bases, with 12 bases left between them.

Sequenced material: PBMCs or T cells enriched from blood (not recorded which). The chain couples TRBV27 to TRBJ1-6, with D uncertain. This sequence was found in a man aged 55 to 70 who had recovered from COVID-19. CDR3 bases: TGTGCCAGCAGCCCCCCTAAGAGCTCCTATAATTCACCCCTCCACTTT. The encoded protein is CASSPPKSSYNSPLHF.